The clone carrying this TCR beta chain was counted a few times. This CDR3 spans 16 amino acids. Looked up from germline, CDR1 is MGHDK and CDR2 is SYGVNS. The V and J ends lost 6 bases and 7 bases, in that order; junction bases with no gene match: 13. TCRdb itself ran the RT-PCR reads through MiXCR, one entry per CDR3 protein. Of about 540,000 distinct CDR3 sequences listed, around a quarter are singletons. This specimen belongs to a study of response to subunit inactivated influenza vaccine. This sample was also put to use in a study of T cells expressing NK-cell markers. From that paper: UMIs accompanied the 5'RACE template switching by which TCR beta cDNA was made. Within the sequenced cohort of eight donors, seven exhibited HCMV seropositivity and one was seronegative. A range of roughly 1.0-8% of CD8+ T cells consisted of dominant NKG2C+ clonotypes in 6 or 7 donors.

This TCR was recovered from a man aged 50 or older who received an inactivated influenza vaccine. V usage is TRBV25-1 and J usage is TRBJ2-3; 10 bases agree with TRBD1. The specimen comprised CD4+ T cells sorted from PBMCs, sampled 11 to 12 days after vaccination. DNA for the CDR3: TGTGCCAGCAGGACAGGGGGCACCAGCAAGAGTAATACGCAGTATTTT. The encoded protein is CASRTGGTSKSNTQYF.